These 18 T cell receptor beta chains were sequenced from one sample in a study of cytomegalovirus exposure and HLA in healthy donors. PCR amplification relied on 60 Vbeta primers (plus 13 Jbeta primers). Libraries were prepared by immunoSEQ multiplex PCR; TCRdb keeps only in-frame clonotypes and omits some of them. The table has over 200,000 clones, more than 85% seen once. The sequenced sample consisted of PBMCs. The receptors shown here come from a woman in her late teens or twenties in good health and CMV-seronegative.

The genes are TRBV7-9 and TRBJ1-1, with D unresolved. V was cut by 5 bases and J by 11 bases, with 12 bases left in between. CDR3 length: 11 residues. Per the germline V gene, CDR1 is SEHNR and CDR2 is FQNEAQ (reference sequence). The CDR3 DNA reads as TGTGCCAGCAGCGCACAACCGGAGGCTTTCTTT. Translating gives CASSAQPEAFF.

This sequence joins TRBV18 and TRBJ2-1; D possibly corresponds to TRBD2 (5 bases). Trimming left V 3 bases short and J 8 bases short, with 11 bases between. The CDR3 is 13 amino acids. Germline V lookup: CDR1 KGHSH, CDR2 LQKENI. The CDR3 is CASSPEGGHEQFF. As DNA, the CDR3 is TGTGCCAGCTCACCCGAGGGTGGACATGAGCAGTTCTTC. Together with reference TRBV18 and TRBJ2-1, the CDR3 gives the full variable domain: NAGVMQNPRHLVRRRGQEARLRCSPMKGHSHVYWYRQLPEEGLKFMVYLQKENIIDESGMPKERFSAEFPKEGPSILRIQQVVRGDSAAYFCASSPEGGHEQFFGPGTRLTVL.

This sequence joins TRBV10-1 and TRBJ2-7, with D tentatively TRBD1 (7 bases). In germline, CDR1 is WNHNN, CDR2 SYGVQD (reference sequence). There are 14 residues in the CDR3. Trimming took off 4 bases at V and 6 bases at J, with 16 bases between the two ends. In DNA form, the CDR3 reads TGCGCCAGCAGTGTATCGAGACAGGGAGGCGAGCAGTACTTC. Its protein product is CASSVSRQGGEQYF.

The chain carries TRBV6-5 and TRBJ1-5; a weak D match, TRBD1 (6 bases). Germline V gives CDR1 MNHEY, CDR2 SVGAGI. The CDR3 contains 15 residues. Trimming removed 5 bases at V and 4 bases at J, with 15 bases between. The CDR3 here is CASSARGSGNQPQHF. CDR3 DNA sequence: TGTGCCAGCAGTGCAAGGGGGTCGGGAAATCAGCCCCAGCATTTT.

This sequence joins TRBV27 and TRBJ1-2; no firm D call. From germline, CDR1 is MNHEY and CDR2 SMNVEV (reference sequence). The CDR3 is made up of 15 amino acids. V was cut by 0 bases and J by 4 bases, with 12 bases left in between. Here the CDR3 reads CASSLSISVAYGYTF. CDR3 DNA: TGTGCCAGCAGTTTATCGATTTCCGTAGCCTATGGCTACACCTTC.

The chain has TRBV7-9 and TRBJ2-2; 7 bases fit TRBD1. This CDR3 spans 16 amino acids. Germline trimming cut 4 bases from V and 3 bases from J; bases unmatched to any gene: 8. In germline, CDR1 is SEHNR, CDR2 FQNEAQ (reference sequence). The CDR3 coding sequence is TGTGCCAGCAGCTCTTTCCGGGACAGCTACACCGGGGAGCTGTTTTTT. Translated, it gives CASSSFRDSYTGELFF.

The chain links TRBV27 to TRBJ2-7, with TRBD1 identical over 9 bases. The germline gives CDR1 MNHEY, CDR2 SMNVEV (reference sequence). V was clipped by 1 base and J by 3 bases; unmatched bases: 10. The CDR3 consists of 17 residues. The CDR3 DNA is TGTGCCAGCAGTTTATTGGTCTCCGGGACAGGGAACTACGAGCAGTACTTC. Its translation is CASSLLVSGTGNYEQYF.

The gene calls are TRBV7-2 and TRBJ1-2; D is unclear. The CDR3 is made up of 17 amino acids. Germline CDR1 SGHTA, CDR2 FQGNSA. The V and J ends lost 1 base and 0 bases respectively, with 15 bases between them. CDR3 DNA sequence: TGTGCCAGCAGCTTAGATTCTTCCGGCAGCGCTAACTATGGCTACACCTTC. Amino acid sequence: CASSLDSSGSANYGYTF.

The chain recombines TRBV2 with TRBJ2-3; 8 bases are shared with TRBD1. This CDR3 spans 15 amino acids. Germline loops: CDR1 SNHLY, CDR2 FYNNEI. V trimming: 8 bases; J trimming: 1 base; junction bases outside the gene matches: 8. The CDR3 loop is CASEGQGLGTDTQYF. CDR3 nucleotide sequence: TGTGCCAGCGAAGGACAGGGACTTGGCACAGATACGCAGTATTTT. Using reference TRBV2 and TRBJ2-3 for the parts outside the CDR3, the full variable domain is EPEVTQTPSHQVTQMGQEVILRCVPISNHLYFYWYRQILGQKVEFLVSFYNNEISEKSEIFDDQFSVERPDGSNFTLKIRSTKLEDSAMYFCASEGQGLGTDTQYFGPGTRLTVL.

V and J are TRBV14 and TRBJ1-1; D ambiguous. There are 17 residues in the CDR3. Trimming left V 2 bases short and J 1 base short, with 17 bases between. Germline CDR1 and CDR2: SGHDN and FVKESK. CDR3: CASSQYRSRFTNTEAFF. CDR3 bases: TGTGCCAGCAGCCAATATAGGAGCCGTTTTACGAACACTGAAGCTTTCTTT.

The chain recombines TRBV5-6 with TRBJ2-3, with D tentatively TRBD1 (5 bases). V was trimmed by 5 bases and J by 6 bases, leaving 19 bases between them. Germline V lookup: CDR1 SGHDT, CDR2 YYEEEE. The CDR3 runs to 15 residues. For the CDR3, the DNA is TGTGCCAGCAGGATAGGGGTTCTTAAGTCGGATACGCAGTATTTT. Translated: CASRIGVLKSDTQYF.

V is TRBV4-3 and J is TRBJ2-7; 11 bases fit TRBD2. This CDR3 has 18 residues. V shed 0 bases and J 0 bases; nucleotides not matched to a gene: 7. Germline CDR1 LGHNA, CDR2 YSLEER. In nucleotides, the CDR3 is TGCGCCAGCAGCCAAGATCAACTAGCGGGAGAGGCCTCCTACGAGCAGTACTTC. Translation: CASSQDQLAGEASYEQYF.

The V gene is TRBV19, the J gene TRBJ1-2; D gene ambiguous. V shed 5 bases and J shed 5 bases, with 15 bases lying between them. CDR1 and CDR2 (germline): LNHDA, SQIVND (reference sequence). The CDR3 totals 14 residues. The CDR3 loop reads CASSLSEGWYGYTF. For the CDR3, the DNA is TGTGCCAGTAGTCTCTCGGAGGGTTGGTATGGCTACACCTTC.

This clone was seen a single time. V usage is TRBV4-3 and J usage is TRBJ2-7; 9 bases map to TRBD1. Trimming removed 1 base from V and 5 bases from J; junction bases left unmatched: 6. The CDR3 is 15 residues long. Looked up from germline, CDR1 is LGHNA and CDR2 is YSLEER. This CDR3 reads CASSQVWDRDNEQYF. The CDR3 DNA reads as TGCGCCAGCAGCCAAGTATGGGACAGGGACAACGAGCAGTACTTC.

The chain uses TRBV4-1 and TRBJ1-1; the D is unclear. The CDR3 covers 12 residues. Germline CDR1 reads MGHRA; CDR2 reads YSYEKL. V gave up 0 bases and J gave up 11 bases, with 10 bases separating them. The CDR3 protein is CASSQDGRVAFF. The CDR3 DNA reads TGCGCCAGCAGCCAAGATGGGAGGGTTGCTTTCTTT.

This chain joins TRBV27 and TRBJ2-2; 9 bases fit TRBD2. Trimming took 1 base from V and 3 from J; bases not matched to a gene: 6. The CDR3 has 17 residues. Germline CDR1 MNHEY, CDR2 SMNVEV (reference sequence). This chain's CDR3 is CASSLLIAGADTGELFF. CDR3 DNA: TGTGCCAGCAGTTTATTAATAGCGGGGGCCGACACCGGGGAGCTGTTTTTT.

The CDR3 DNA follows: TGTGCCAGCAGCGTGGGAAGGACGGGGGAAGAAAAACTGTTTTTT. It encodes CASSVGRTGEEKLFF. This chain uses TRBV9 with TRBJ1-4, with D possibly being TRBD1 (5 bases). Per the germline V gene, CDR1 is SGDLS and CDR2 is YYNGEE. V was cut by 2 bases and J by 8 bases, with 16 bases left in between. The CDR3 runs to 15 residues.

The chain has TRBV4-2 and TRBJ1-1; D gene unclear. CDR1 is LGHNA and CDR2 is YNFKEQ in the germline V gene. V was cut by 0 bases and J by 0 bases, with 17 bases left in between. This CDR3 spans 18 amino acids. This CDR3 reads CASSQDPFSDGVNTEAFF. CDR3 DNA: TGTGCCAGCAGCCAAGATCCGTTCTCTGACGGGGTGAACACTGAAGCTTTCTTT.